A single sample gave rise to the 19 T cell receptor beta chains below, sequenced in a study of cytomegalovirus exposure and HLA in healthy donors. Both 60 Vbeta primers and 13 Jbeta primers went into the PCR. Clones were read by immunoSEQ multiplex PCR, and TCRdb kept only the in-frame ones, dropping some. The sample gives around 130,000 clones, approximately 65% of which show up once; less than 2% is in the top ten. Input material: PBMCs. Source of these receptors: a man in his late teens or twenties in good health and CMV-seronegative.

The rearrangement joins TRBV13 to TRBJ2-5, with 13 bases identical to TRBD2. V trimming: 5 bases; J trimming: 5 bases; junction bases outside the gene matches: 8. The germline V gene encodes CDR1 PRHDT and CDR2 FYEKMQ (reference sequence). This CDR3 has 16 residues. The DNA of the CDR3 is TGTGCCAGCAGCGACCGACTAGCGGGAGGCGGGGAGACCCAGTACTTC. This codes for CASSDRLAGGGETQYF.

The V and J genes are TRBV19 and TRBJ2-6; the D gene is possibly TRBD1 (8 bases). The CDR3 covers 19 residues. Trimming removed 4 bases from V and 0 bases from J, with 19 bases in between. Germline V gene data show CDR1 as LNHDA and CDR2 as SQIVND (reference sequence). The CDR3 protein is CASSRGGAGGFSGANVLTF. CDR3 DNA sequence: TGTGCCAGTAGTAGAGGGGGGGCAGGGGGCTTCTCTGGGGCCAACGTCCTGACTTTC.

This chain joins TRBV9 and TRBJ2-1; 7 bases are shared with TRBD1. Germline CDR1 and CDR2: SGDLS and YYNGEE. The CDR3 spans 12 residues. V was pared by 7 bases and J by 14 bases, with 12 bases of the junction left unmatched. The DNA of the CDR3 is TGTGCCAGCGGGCCAGGACAGGTTGAAAAGTTCTTC. It specifies CASGPGQVEKFF. The whole variable domain, filled in from reference TRBV9 and TRBJ2-1, reads DSGVTQTPKHLITATGQRVTLRCSPRSGDLSVYWYQQSLDQGLQFLIQYYNGEERAKGNILERFSAQQFPDLHSELNLSSLELGDSALYFCASGPGQVEKFFGPGTRLTVL.

This clone was seen a few times. This CDR3 is CASSDSSNTEAFF. Written as DNA, the CDR3 is TGTGCCAGCAGTGACTCGTCTAACACTGAAGCTTTCTTT. The gene calls are TRBV6-4 and TRBJ1-1; D gene uncertain. CDR1 and CDR2 from the germline V gene are MRHNA and SNTAGT. The CDR3 is 13 amino acids. Trimming removed 0 bases at V and 2 bases at J, with 4 bases between.

The gene calls are TRBV9 and TRBJ1-3, with D unresolved. V lost 0 bases to trimming and J lost 2 bases, with 18 bases between them. This CDR3 is built from 18 residues. Germline CDR1 SGDLS, CDR2 YYNGEE. The CDR3 nucleotides read TGTGCCAGCAGCGTAGGGACTGGCCTCTCTGCAACTGGAAACACCATATATTTT. This encodes CASSVGTGLSATGNTIYF.

The genes are TRBV2 and TRBJ2-7; D gene unclear. With 4 bases removed from V and 9 bases from J, the gap between germline ends came to 10 bases. CDR3 length: 11 amino acids. Germline assignment: CDR1 SNHLY and CDR2 FYNNEI. The CDR3 sequence is CASSGAGWQYF. CDR3 sequence (DNA): TGTGCCAGCAGTGGGGCTGGGTGGCAGTACTTC.

The rearrangement links TRBV18 to TRBJ2-3; the match to TRBD1 covers 9 bases. Trimming removed 6 bases from V and 2 bases from J; junction bases left unmatched: 6. Germline-derived CDR1 and CDR2 are KGHSH and LQKENI. The CDR3 is made up of 15 amino acids. CDR3 amino acids: CASSRQGGDTDTQYF. In DNA form, the CDR3 reads TGTGCCAGCTCTCGACAGGGGGGAGACACAGATACGCAGTATTTT.

This rearrangement joins TRBV2 to TRBJ2-7, with D possibly matching TRBD2 (6 bases). Per the germline V gene, CDR1 is SNHLY and CDR2 is FYNNEI. This CDR3 is built from 13 residues. V shed 5 bases and J shed 4 bases, with 12 bases lying between them. CDR3 DNA sequence: TGTGCCAGCAGTCAAACGGGGGTTTACGAGCAGTACTTC. Its protein product is CASSQTGVYEQYF.

The chain carries TRBV2 and TRBJ1-1; D is ambiguous. V was shortened by 5 bases and J by 6 bases, with 10 bases between the two germline ends. This CDR3 is built from 12 residues. The germline V gene encodes CDR1 SNHLY and CDR2 FYNNEI. The CDR3 DNA reads as TGTGCCAGCAGTCCCTGGGAGGCTGAAGCTTTCTTT. This translates into CASSPWEAEAFF.

There are a few counts of this clone. The chain carries TRBV5-6 and TRBJ1-2; unclear D gene. V was pared by 0 bases and J by 5 bases, with 14 bases between. Germline V gives CDR1 SGHDT, CDR2 YYEEEE. CDR3 length equals 15 residues. The DNA of the CDR3 is TGTGCCAGCAGCTTGGTACGGAGGCCCATTTATGGCTACACCTTC. Translating gives CASSLVRRPIYGYTF.

The V and J genes are TRBV4-3 and TRBJ2-7; 7 nucleotides align to TRBD1. V gave up 0 bases and J gave up 1 base; unmatched junction bases: 6. The CDR3 covers 16 residues. Germline V lookup: CDR1 LGHNA, CDR2 YSLEER. CDR3 region: CASSQDFGQVSYEQYF. As DNA, the CDR3 is TGCGCCAGCAGCCAAGATTTCGGACAGGTTTCCTACGAGCAGTACTTC.

The rearrangement uses TRBV10-3 and TRBJ2-2, with 7 bases identical to TRBD1. Trimming cost V 6 bases and J 4 bases; bases outside gene matches: 17. This CDR3 comprises 18 residues. The germline gives CDR1 ENHRY, CDR2 SYGVKD. This CDR3 is CAISNIQGSHKGTGELFF. Written as DNA, the CDR3 is TGTGCCATCAGCAACATACAGGGGAGCCACAAGGGCACCGGGGAGCTGTTTTTT.

This clone was counted only a few times. CDR3 sequence (DNA): TGCGCCAGCAGCCTGCGATCAGATACGCAGTATTTT. It is translated as CASSLRSDTQYF. V and J are TRBV5-1 and TRBJ2-3; no reliable D call. V lost 4 bases and J lost 4, with 7 bases in between. The CDR3 runs 12 residues. CDR1 SGHRS and CDR2 YFSETQ come from the germline V gene.

This clone was counted between two and nine times. The V gene is TRBV5-4, the J gene TRBJ1-1; 10 positions match TRBD1. V lost 4 bases to trimming and J lost 10 bases; unmatched junction nucleotides: 7. The CDR3 has 13 residues. Germline CDR1 reads SGHNT; CDR2 reads YYREEE (reference sequence). The CDR3 sequence: CASSQGTGVAAFF. The CDR3, as DNA: TGTGCCAGCAGCCAAGGGACAGGGGTTGCAGCTTTCTTT.

The gene calls are TRBV5-1 and TRBJ1-1; 7 bases align to TRBD1. This CDR3 is built from 14 residues. The germline V gene encodes CDR1 SGHRS and CDR2 YFSETQ. With 1 base clipped from V and 2 bases from J, the junction kept 2 bases outside the gene matches. CDR3 coding DNA: TGCGCCAGCAGCTTGAGGGGGCCTAACACTGAAGCTTTCTTT. Encoded protein: CASSLRGPNTEAFF.

This chain uses TRBV4-3 with TRBJ2-3; 7 bases are a match to TRBD2. V lost 1 base and J lost 2; bases outside the gene matches: 9. Germline-derived CDR1 and CDR2 are LGHNA and YSLEER. The CDR3 length is 17 residues. CDR3 residues: CASSQALSAGATDTQYF. In DNA, the CDR3 is TGCGCCAGCAGCCAAGCTCTGTCGGCGGGAGCCACAGATACGCAGTATTTT.

The chain joins TRBV27 to TRBJ1-2; TRBD1 matches at 9 bases. This CDR3 region has 15 residues. Trimming at V came to 0 bases and at J to 8 bases, leaving 7 bases not matched to a gene. Germline V CDR1 and CDR2: MNHEY, SMNVEV (reference sequence). The CDR3 spells CASSLSVQGAGGYTF. For the CDR3, the DNA is TGTGCCAGCAGTTTATCGGTACAGGGGGCTGGAGGCTACACCTTC.

This clone was found a few times. The chain couples TRBV5-1 to TRBJ2-5, with 14 nucleotides matching TRBD2. The CDR3 contains 15 residues. Germline CDR1 SGHRS, CDR2 YFSETQ. V was clipped by 9 bases and J by 5 bases; unmatched bases: 9. For the CDR3, the DNA is TGCGCCACCGGGACTAGCGGGAGTCGGGGGGAGACCCAGTACTTC. Amino acids: CATGTSGSRGETQYF.

The V call is TRBV18, the J call TRBJ1-1, with unresolved D. V was clipped by 0 bases and J by 12 bases, with 11 bases between them. Germline CDR1 KGHSH, CDR2 LQKENI. The CDR3 consists of 12 residues. This CDR3 is CASSPPNRVPFF. The CDR3 DNA reads TGTGCCAGCTCACCACCGAACAGAGTTCCTTTCTTT.